The 15 T cell receptor beta chains below come from one sample, sequenced in a study of monozygotic twins with inflammatory bowel disease. TCRdb reprocessed the 5' RACE reads; each CDR3 protein has one entry and no DNA is given. The sample has more than 95,000 distinct CDR3 sequences. Sample: blood. These receptors came from a human donor with ulcerative colitis or Crohn's disease, or a healthy co-twin of an affected twin (not recorded which).

The chain couples TRBV20-1 to TRBJ1-4. Germline V gene lookup returns CDR1 DFQATT and CDR2 SNEGSKA (reference sequence). The CDR3 runs 14 residues. Here the CDR3 reads CSARDLRSEEKLFF.

The rearrangement links TRBV24-1 to TRBJ2-5; the TCRdb call, TRBD1, lacks DNA for checking. Looked up from germline, CDR1 is KGHDR and CDR2 is SFDVKD. The CDR3 length is 15 residues. The CDR3 protein is CATSDFTGREETQYF.

The chain links TRBV7-2 to TRBJ2-1; TCRdb gives TRBD1 as the D gene, but with no DNA this cannot be confirmed. The CDR3 is made up of 16 amino acids. CDR1 SGHTA and CDR2 FQGNSA come from the germline V gene. CDR3 in amino acids: CASSLNGGGVFNEQFF.

The rearrangement links TRBV5-1 to TRBJ1-1. Germline assignment: CDR1 SGHRS and CDR2 YFSETQ. The CDR3 loop spans 16 amino acids. CDR3: CASSHDPQGRDTEAFF.

V and J are TRBV12-3 or TRBV12-4 and TRBJ2-3; TCRdb returns TRBD1, unconfirmable since there is no DNA. This CDR3 spans 14 amino acids. This CDR3 is CASSEGFRADTQYF.

The chain is built from TRBV12-3 or TRBV12-4 and TRBJ2-5; the D call from TCRdb, TRBD2, cannot be confirmed without DNA. The CDR3 length is 15 residues. The CDR3 protein is CASSPAGGSSKTQYF.

CDR3 sequence reads: CASSPRRGWYEQYF. This chain joins TRBV11-2 and TRBJ2-7; the D call from TCRdb, TRBD1, cannot be confirmed without DNA. The length of the CDR3 is 14 residues. Per the germline V gene, CDR1 is SGHAT and CDR2 is FQNNGV. The full variable domain, completed using reference TRBV11-2 and TRBJ2-7, is EAGVAQSPRYKIIEKRQSVAFWCNPISGHATLYWYQQILGQGPKLLIQFQNNGVVDDSQLPKDRFSAERLKGVDSTLKIQPAKLEDSAVYLCASSPRRGWYEQYFGPGTRLTVT.

The chain combines TRBV12-3 or TRBV12-4 with TRBJ1-4; TCRdb calls TRBD1, which cannot be checked without DNA. The CDR3 sequence is 15 residues long. The CDR3 region is CASSSWEPGGEKLFF.

This chain uses TRBV3-1 with TRBJ1-6; without DNA, the TCRdb call of TRBD1 cannot be checked. CDR1 is LGHDT, CDR2 YNNKEL, per germline (reference sequence). The CDR3 has 15 amino acids. CDR3: CASSPRQGLTSPLHF.

V usage is TRBV19 and J usage is TRBJ2-4; with no DNA, the TCRdb D assignment of TRBD1 cannot be verified. The CDR3 consists of 14 residues. The germline V gene encodes CDR1 LNHDA and CDR2 SQIVND (reference sequence). Here the CDR3 reads CASSPGQGMGIQYF. The variable domain in full, completed from reference TRBV19 and TRBJ2-4, reads DGGITQSPKYLFRKEGQNVTLSCEQNLNHDAMYWYRQDPGQGLRLIYYSQIVNDFQKGDIAEGYSVSREKKESFPLTVTSAQKNPTAFYLCASSPGQGMGIQYFGAGTRLSVL.

This CDR3 reads CASSRDTGTLTQFF. V usage is TRBV7-2 and J usage is TRBJ2-1; absent DNA, TCRdb's TRBD1 call cannot be checked. The CDR3 has 14 residues. Per germline, CDR1 SGHTA and CDR2 FQGNSA.

V and J are TRBV11-2 and TRBJ2-5; as DNA is missing, the TRBD2 call by TCRdb cannot be tested. The CDR3 is 15 amino acids. The germline V gene has CDR1 SGHAT and CDR2 FQNNGV. CDR3 sequence: CASSYWAAVQETQYF.

V usage is TRBV6-5 and J usage is TRBJ2-5. The germline CDR1 and CDR2 sequences are MNHEY and SVGAGI. The CDR3 runs to 14 residues. CDR3 residues: CASSYPAASGTQYF.

This chain joins TRBV29-1 and TRBJ2-1; no DNA is available, so the TRBD2 call from TCRdb remains unchecked. This CDR3 is 16 amino acids long. Germline CDR1 reads SQVTM; CDR2 reads ANQGSEA. CDR3 loop: CSVEVLSGGSYNEQFF.

The chain recombines TRBV7-9 with TRBJ1-5; TCRdb outputs TRBD1, but without DNA this stays unchecked. CDR1 is SEHNR, CDR2 FQNEAQ, per germline (reference sequence). The CDR3 is made up of 16 amino acids. The CDR3: CASSLYRDRGDQPQHF.